These 7 T cell receptor beta chains were all obtained from the same sample, sequenced in a study of T-cell memory formation after mild COVID-19. MiXCR, run by TCRdb on the 5' RACE reads, gives a single entry per CDR3 protein. The sample lists a few hundred thousand distinct CDR3 sequences, more than 20% seen once, with around 12% in the top ten. Sequenced sample: PBMCs or a T cell subset sorted from them (not recorded which). The receptors shown here come from an adult woman who had mild COVID-19 (a few samples of this study predate the infection). Cell type and time point are not known.

V gene TRBV28 combines with J gene TRBJ1-5; D is ambiguous. The CDR3 consists of 16 residues. CDR1 and CDR2 from the germline V gene are MDHEN and SYDVKM. The V gene lost 3 bases and the J gene lost 2 bases, with 14 bases spanning the gap. DNA for the CDR3: TGTGCCAGCAGTTTTCGACCGTTGTACCGCAATCAGCCCCAGCATTTT. This translates into CASSFRPLYRNQPQHF.

The chain recombines TRBV18 with TRBJ2-7; 8 bases match TRBD2. The CDR3 contains 16 residues. Germline V gene sequence: CDR1 KGHSH, CDR2 LQKENI. The CDR3 protein is CATSVTSGINSYEQYF. The CDR3, as DNA: TGTGCTACCTCCGTCACTAGCGGAATAAACTCCTACGAGCAGTACTTC. The variable domain in full, completed from reference TRBV18 and TRBJ2-7, reads NAGVMQNPRHLVRRRGQEARLRCSPMKGHSHVYWYRQLPEEGLKFMVYLQKENIIDESGMPKERFSAEFPKEGPSILRIQQVVRGDSAAYFCATSVTSGINSYEQYFGPGTRLTVT.

This clonotype came up a few times. The genes are TRBV7-6 and TRBJ2-7; 10 nucleotides agree with TRBD1. CDR1 is SGHVS and CDR2 is FNYEAQ in the germline V gene. With V trimmed by 9 bases and J by 4 bases, 9 bases remained unmatched. This CDR3 contains 14 residues. The CDR3 nucleotides are TGTGCCAGGTGGACCGGGACAGGGGTGTACGAGCAGTACTTC. Its translation is CARWTGTGVYEQYF.

The table lists this clonotype with a few counts. The chain links TRBV24-1 to TRBJ2-1, with a weak D call TRBD2 (6 bases). The germline V and J ends were trimmed by 4 bases and 4 bases, with 13 bases remaining between them. The length of the CDR3 is 15 residues. CDR1 and CDR2 (germline): KGHDR, SFDVKD. The CDR3 DNA reads TGTGCCACCAGTGAAGCGGGTACCAGATACAATGAGCAGTTCTTC. This encodes CATSEAGTRYNEQFF.

This clonotype was counted a few times. The chain uses TRBV5-1 and TRBJ2-7; the D is unclear. V was trimmed by 2 bases and J by 3 bases, leaving 9 bases between them. Germline values: CDR1 SGHRS, CDR2 YFSETQ. This CDR3 is built from 13 residues. CDR3 protein: CASSFQQNYEQYF. The CDR3, as DNA: TGCGCCAGCAGCTTCCAGCAGAACTACGAGCAGTACTTC.

As concerns this clonotype: One junction end does not reproduce the germline sequence, and a read error may be involved. Written as DNA, the CDR3 is TGTGCCAGCAGTCTAGCGGGGGGAATGGATACGCAGTATTTT. Translated: CASSLAGGMDTQYF. V is TRBV12-3 or TRBV12-4 and J is TRBJ2-3, with 11 nucleotides matching TRBD2. This CDR3 contains 14 residues.

The chain joins TRBV12-3 or TRBV12-4 to TRBJ2-1; 9 bases line up with TRBD2. Trimming took 8 bases from V and 6 from J; bases not matched to a gene: 8. There are 14 residues in the CDR3. Written as DNA, the CDR3 is TGTGCCAGCGGGGCGGGAGGGCCGTTCAATGAGCAGTTCTTC. Translation gives CASGAGGPFNEQFF.